This T cell receptor beta chain was documented in a study of patients and donors after allogeneic stem cell transplantation. Looked up from germline, CDR1 is SGHTA and CDR2 is FQGTGA. Trimming cost V 1 base and J 4 bases, with 17 bases left between them. CDR3 length: 17 amino acids. This clonotype was seen more than once but under ten times. MiXCR, applied by TCRdb to the RT-PCR reads, yields one record per CDR3 protein. The top ten hold 5% to 6.5% of the sample, which has roughly 940,000 distinct CDR3 sequences, roughly 18% seen once. This clonotype was obtained from a human donor who was either an allogeneic HSCT recipient or a stem cell or donor lymphocyte infusion donor (not recorded which). It is not recorded whose cells these are; they may come from a transplant donor. The genes are TRBV7-3 and TRBJ2-1; TRBD2 is a possible D gene (6 bases). The sample comprised blood, either unsorted or a sorted T cell fraction (not recorded which). This CDR3 reads CASSLKDSWLAYNEQFF. The CDR3 DNA is TGTGCCAGCAGCTTAAAGGACTCGTGGCTAGCGTACAATGAGCAGTTCTTC. Full variable domain (outside the CDR3, taken from reference TRBV7-3 and TRBJ2-1): GAGVSQTPSNKVTEKGKYVELRCDPISGHTALYWYRQSLGQGPEFLIYFQGTGAADDSGLPNDRFFAVRPEGSVSTLKIQRTERGDSAVYLCASSLKDSWLAYNEQFFGPGTRLTVL.